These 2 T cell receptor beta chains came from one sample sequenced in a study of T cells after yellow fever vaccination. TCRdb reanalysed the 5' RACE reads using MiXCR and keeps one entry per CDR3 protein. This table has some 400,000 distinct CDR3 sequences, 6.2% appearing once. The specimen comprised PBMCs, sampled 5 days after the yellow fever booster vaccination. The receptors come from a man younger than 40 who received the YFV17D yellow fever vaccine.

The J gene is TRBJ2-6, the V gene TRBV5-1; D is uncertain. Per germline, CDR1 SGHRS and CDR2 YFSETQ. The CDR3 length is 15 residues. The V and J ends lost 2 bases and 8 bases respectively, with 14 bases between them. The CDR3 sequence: CASSFKESSPNVLTF. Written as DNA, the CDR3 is TGCGCCAGCAGCTTCAAAGAGTCATCCCCCAACGTCCTGACTTTC.

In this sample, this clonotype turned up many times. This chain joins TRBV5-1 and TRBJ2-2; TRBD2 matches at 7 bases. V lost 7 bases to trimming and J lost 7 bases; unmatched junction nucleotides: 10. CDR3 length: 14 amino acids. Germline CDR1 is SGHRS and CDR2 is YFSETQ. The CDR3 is CASENGGISGELFF. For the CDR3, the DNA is TGCGCCAGCGAGAACGGGGGGATCAGCGGGGAGCTGTTTTTT. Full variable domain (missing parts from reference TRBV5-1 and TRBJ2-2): KAGVTQTPRYLIKTRGQQVTLSCSPISGHRSVSWYQQTPGQGLQFLFEYFSETQRNKGNFPGRFSGRQFSNSRSEMNVSTLELGDSALYLCASENGGISGELFFGEGSRLTVL.